This passage covers 20 T cell receptor beta chains from one sample sequenced in a study of CD8+ T cells in alopecia areata. Investigators isolated RNA and reverse transcribed it into cDNA to act as the sequencing template. The table came from immunoSEQ multiplex PCR; TCRdb's copy has only in-frame clones and leaves some out. This table has more than 12,000 clones, roughly 58% appearing once. Sorting separated CD25+CD127- cells from the CD4+ cells of a few patients. Specimen: CD4+ Tregs sorted from blood. These receptors all stem from a human donor with alopecia areata.

This clone came up once. This chain joins TRBV28 and TRBJ1-1; D is possibly TRBD1 (5 bases). This CDR3 contains 11 residues. Trimming took 2 bases from V and 9 from J, leaving 7 bases between them. Germline-derived CDR1 and CDR2 are MDHEN and SYDVKM. For the CDR3, the DNA is TGTGCCAGCAGTTTAGGGGGTAAAGCTTTCTTT. Its protein is CASSLGGKAFF.

Here the CDR3 DNA reads TGTGCCAGCAGTTGGGACAATTGGAGCACTGAAGCTTTCTTT. Its translation is CASSWDNWSTEAFF. The rearrangement links TRBV28 to TRBJ1-1, with D maybe TRBD1 (6 bases). The CDR3 sequence is 14 residues long. V was pared by 4 bases and J by 4 bases, with 13 bases between. Germline CDR1 MDHEN, CDR2 SYDVKM.

The chain employs TRBV29-1 and TRBJ2-3; possibly TRBD2 for D (5 bases). The CDR3 covers 14 residues. V lost 7 bases, J lost 2 bases, and 16 bases lay in between. Germline values: CDR1 SQVTM, CDR2 ANQGSEA. CDR3 coding DNA: TGCAGCGCCCGGGCGGGCCTCCTCACAGATACGCAGTATTTT. This sequence encodes CSARAGLLTDTQYF.

V is TRBV5-1 and J is TRBJ2-7, with a tentative D call TRBD1 (5 bases). Trimming took 1 base from V and 3 from J, leaving 14 bases between them. Germline CDR1 is SGHRS and CDR2 is YFSETQ. This CDR3 spans 15 amino acids. CDR3 in amino acids: CASSLTRTPIYEQYF. The CDR3 nucleotides read TGCGCCAGCAGCTTGACCCGGACACCGATCTACGAGCAGTACTTC.

This clone has more than one count but fewer than ten. This sequence joins TRBV5-1 and TRBJ2-1; D gene uncertain. The CDR3 is 14 residues long. CDR1 is SGHRS and CDR2 is YFSETQ in the germline V gene. V shed 0 bases and J shed 7 bases, with 11 bases lying between them. The CDR3 DNA follows: TGCGCCAGCAGCTTGGAAAGGGTTTTAAATGAGCAGTTCTTC. Translation: CASSLERVLNEQFF.

This clone was counted a few times. The gene calls are TRBV7-9 and TRBJ2-1; 9 bases fit TRBD2. The CDR3 has 15 amino acids. The ends lost 3 bases at V and 4 bases at J; junction bases unmatched: 4. The germline gives CDR1 SEHNR, CDR2 FQNEAQ (reference sequence). CDR3 loop: CASSFLAGEYNEQFF. In DNA, the CDR3 is TGTGCCAGCAGCTTCTTAGCGGGAGAATACAATGAGCAGTTCTTC. Full variable domain (outside the CDR3, taken from reference TRBV7-9 and TRBJ2-1): DTGVSQNPRHKITKRGQNVTFRCDPISEHNRLYWYRQTLGQGPEFLTYFQNEAQLEKSRLLSDRFSAERPKGSFSTLEIQRTEQGDSAMYLCASSFLAGEYNEQFFGPGTRLTVL.

The chain uses TRBV25-1 and TRBJ1-1; tentative D call: TRBD1 (5 bases). This CDR3 contains 16 residues. Trimming pared 1 base from V and 4 bases from J, leaving 16 bases between. CDR1 is MGHDK, CDR2 SYGVNS, per germline. Written as DNA, the CDR3 is TGTGCCAGCAGTGAATTCGTGGGGGGTCCTGGCACTGAAGCTTTCTTT. Translated, it gives CASSEFVGGPGTEAFF.

The CDR3 protein is CASTPRGNLYSNQPQHF. The CDR3 DNA follows: TGTGCCAGCACCCCTAGAGGGAACCTCTATAGCAATCAGCCCCAGCATTTT. The chain carries TRBV27 and TRBJ1-5, with unresolved D. Germline loops: CDR1 MNHEY, CDR2 SMNVEV (reference sequence). V was trimmed by 7 bases and J by 0 bases, leaving 19 bases between them. CDR3 size: 17 residues.

Sample share makes this clone medium-sized. This rearrangement joins TRBV28 to TRBJ2-1; D is possibly TRBD1 or TRBD2 (5 bases each). The germline CDR1 and CDR2 sequences are MDHEN and SYDVKM. The CDR3 loop spans 16 amino acids. V was clipped by 2 bases and J by 5 bases, with 16 bases between them. CDR3 protein: CASSLVWGSRNNEQFF. The CDR3 nucleotides read TGTGCCAGCAGTTTAGTCTGGGGGTCTCGAAACAATGAGCAGTTCTTC.

This clone showed up just once. This chain links TRBV19 with TRBJ1-2; 11 bases are a match to TRBD1. This CDR3 comprises 14 residues. V shed 8 bases, J shed 1 base, and the junction held 3 bases outside the gene matches. CDR1 and CDR2 from the germline V gene are LNHDA and SQIVND (reference sequence). The CDR3 loop is CASWTGGYNYGYTF. CDR3 nucleotide sequence: TGTGCCAGTTGGACAGGGGGCTATAACTATGGCTACACCTTC.

V gene TRBV30 combines with J gene TRBJ1-2; 7 bases are a match to TRBD1. Germline loops: CDR1 GTSNPN, CDR2 SVGIG (reference sequence). The CDR3 sequence is 13 residues long. With V trimmed by 2 bases and J by 5 bases, 5 bases remained unmatched. For the CDR3, the DNA is TGTGCCTGGAGTTCGTTGGGACAGTATGGCTACACCTTC. Its translation is CAWSSLGQYGYTF.

This clone was detected a few times. V gene TRBV7-9 combines with J gene TRBJ2-7; 7 bases are shared with TRBD1. V dropped 7 bases and J dropped 4; count of bases not matched to a gene: 16. The CDR3 spans 16 residues. The germline V gene has CDR1 SEHNR and CDR2 FQNEAQ (reference sequence). CDR3 residues: CASTKRTPDRVYEQYF. CDR3 in DNA: TGTGCCAGCACCAAACGGACCCCTGACAGGGTATACGAGCAGTACTTC.

This chain connects TRBV2 to TRBJ2-7; perhaps TRBD2 as D (5 bases). In germline, CDR1 is SNHLY, CDR2 FYNNEI. Trimming removed 3 bases from V and 3 bases from J, with 15 bases in between. This CDR3 is built from 15 residues. The CDR3 loop reads CASSDRRAPIYEQYF. The CDR3 region has the DNA TGTGCCAGCAGTGATCGGCGGGCCCCCATCTACGAGCAGTACTTC.

The chain joins TRBV6-6 to TRBJ2-2; D call uncertain. Trimming left V 6 bases short and J 1 base short, with 6 bases between. Germline V gene sequence: CDR1 MNHNY, CDR2 SVGAGI (reference sequence). The CDR3 loop spans 13 amino acids. The CDR3 nucleotides read TGTGCCAGCAGCCCCTGGAACACCGGGGAGCTGTTTTTT. Encoded protein: CASSPWNTGELFF.

The chain links TRBV9 to TRBJ2-1; D is uncertain. There are 12 residues in the CDR3. Germline CDR1 SGDLS, CDR2 YYNGEE. The V end lost 0 bases, the J end lost 9 bases, and 7 bases lay between the germline ends. CDR3 loop: CASSVGASEQFF. The CDR3 bases are TGTGCCAGCAGCGTAGGAGCCTCTGAGCAGTTCTTC.

V is TRBV6-6 and J is TRBJ2-7; D perhaps matches TRBD2 (6 bases). Germline CDR1 MNHNY, CDR2 SVGAGI (reference sequence). The V gene lost 7 bases and the J gene lost 2 bases, with 15 bases spanning the gap. This CDR3 comprises 14 residues. The CDR3 DNA reads TGTGCCAGCACGACCGGGACTGTGACCTACGAGCAGTACTTC. Protein sequence: CASTTGTVTYEQYF.

The chain couples TRBV28 to TRBJ2-1, with D unresolved. V lost 3 bases and J lost 15, with 12 bases in between. The CDR3 covers 11 residues. CDR1 MDHEN and CDR2 SYDVKM come from the germline V gene. The CDR3 loop is CASSFSGRRFF. In DNA form, the CDR3 reads TGTGCCAGCAGTTTCTCCGGCCGTCGGTTCTTC.

The chain couples TRBV9 to TRBJ2-1, with D perhaps given as TRBD1 or TRBD2 (5 bases each). The CDR3 consists of 15 residues. Germline V CDR1 and CDR2: SGDLS, YYNGEE. The V end was cut by 0 bases, the J end by 4 bases, with 11 bases between. This chain's CDR3 is CASSVAGAGYNEQFF. For the CDR3, the DNA is TGTGCCAGCAGCGTAGCCGGGGCAGGTTACAATGAGCAGTTCTTC.

The chain combines TRBV7-9 with TRBJ2-7, with 10 bases that match TRBD2. This CDR3 spans 17 amino acids. Germline V gene lookup returns CDR1 SEHNR and CDR2 FQNEAQ (reference sequence). Germline trimming cut 7 bases from V and 4 bases from J; bases unmatched to any gene: 16. DNA for the CDR3: TGTGCCAGCACCTATCGCACCCTCGGGACTAGCGAGTACGAGCAGTACTTC. The encoded protein is CASTYRTLGTSEYEQYF.

V gene TRBV2 combines with J gene TRBJ1-5, with 7 bases aligning to TRBD1. After removal of 6 bases from V and 1 base from J, the junction contained 3 bases not matched to a gene. From germline, CDR1 is SNHLY and CDR2 FYNNEI. The CDR3 sequence is 14 residues long. CDR3 loop: CASSQQGSNQPQHF. As DNA, the CDR3 is TGTGCCAGCAGCCAACAGGGGAGCAATCAGCCCCAGCATTTT.